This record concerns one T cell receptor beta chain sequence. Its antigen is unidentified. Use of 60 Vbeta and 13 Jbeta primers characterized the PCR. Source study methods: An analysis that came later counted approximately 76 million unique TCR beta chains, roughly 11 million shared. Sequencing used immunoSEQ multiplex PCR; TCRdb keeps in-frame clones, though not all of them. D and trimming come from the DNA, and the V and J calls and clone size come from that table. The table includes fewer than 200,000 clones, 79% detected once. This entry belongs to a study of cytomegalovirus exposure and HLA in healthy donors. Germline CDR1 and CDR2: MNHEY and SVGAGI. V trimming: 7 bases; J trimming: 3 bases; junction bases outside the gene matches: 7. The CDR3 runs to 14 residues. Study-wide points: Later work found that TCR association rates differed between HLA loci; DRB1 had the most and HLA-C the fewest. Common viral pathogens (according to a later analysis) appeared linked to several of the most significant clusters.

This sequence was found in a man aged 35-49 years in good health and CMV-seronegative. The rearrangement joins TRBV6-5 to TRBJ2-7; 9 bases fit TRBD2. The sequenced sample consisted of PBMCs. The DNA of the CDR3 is TGTGCCAGCACCGTAGCGGGAGAAAGCTACGAGCAGTACTTC. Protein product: CASTVAGESYEQYF.